Presented here are 25 T cell receptor beta chains from one specimen sequenced in a study of T cell changes during pregnancy in multiple sclerosis. This table comes from immunoSEQ multiplex PCR, and its TCRdb copy is limited to in-frame clones, with some not included. Of 90,000 to 100,000 clones in the sample, about 90% are singletons; the top ten hold roughly 2.3%. The sequencing here drew on peripheral blood, taken after pregnancy. Receptors were obtained from a female donor in good health, enrolled as a control in a pregnancy study.

The count of this clone is one. The chain has TRBV7-2 and TRBJ1-2, with a tentative D call TRBD1 (5 bases). This CDR3 region has 15 residues. Trimming removed 5 bases from V and 4 bases from J, with 17 bases in between. The germline gives CDR1 SGHTA, CDR2 FQGNSA. DNA of the CDR3: TGTGCCAGCAGCCCTCCCCCCAGCGACAGCTATGGCTACACCTTC. This translates into CASSPPPSDSYGYTF.

V is TRBV18 and J is TRBJ1-4, with TRBD1 as a possible D gene (6 bases). The V and J ends lost 4 bases and 5 bases respectively, with 11 bases between them. Germline assignment: CDR1 KGHSH and CDR2 LQKENI. CDR3 size: 14 residues. CDR3 sequence reads: CASSLYDRNEKLFF. The CDR3 region has the DNA TGTGCCAGCTCACTCTATGACAGGAATGAAAAACTGTTTTTT. The full variable domain, its missing parts supplied by reference TRBV18 and TRBJ1-4, is NAGVMQNPRHLVRRRGQEARLRCSPMKGHSHVYWYRQLPEEGLKFMVYLQKENIIDESGMPKERFSAEFPKEGPSILRIQQVVRGDSAAYFCASSLYDRNEKLFFGSGTQLSVL.

The J gene is TRBJ1-5, the V gene TRBV9; D is undetermined. Trimming removed 1 base at V and 7 bases at J, with 15 bases between. The CDR3 has 15 residues. CDR1 is SGDLS, CDR2 YYNGEE, per germline. The CDR3 region is CASSVLRKEGQPQHF. The CDR3 bases are TGTGCCAGCAGCGTACTCAGGAAGGAAGGACAGCCCCAGCATTTT.

This clone was counted once. This chain joins TRBV14 and TRBJ2-1, with a weak D call TRBD2 (6 bases). V shed 4 bases and J shed 4 bases, with 11 bases lying between them. This CDR3 has 14 amino acids. Per the germline V gene, CDR1 is SGHDN and CDR2 is FVKESK. The CDR3 bases are TGTGCCAGCAGCCCACCGGGGACTTACAATGAGCAGTTCTTC. Its translation: CASSPPGTYNEQFF.

The chain is built from TRBV5-1 and TRBJ1-1; 8 nucleotides align to TRBD1. CDR1 and CDR2 (germline): SGHRS, YFSETQ. The CDR3 contains 12 residues. V was clipped by 4 bases and J by 6 bases; unmatched bases: 2. The CDR3 sequence: CASSLGQAEAFF. The CDR3 bases are TGCGCCAGCAGCCTGGGACAGGCTGAAGCTTTCTTT.

The CDR3 bases are TGTGCCAGCAGCTCGGGACAGGGTGTTCAGCCCCAGCATTTT. Translating it yields CASSSGQGVQPQHF. The chain carries TRBV7-9 and TRBJ1-5, with 9 positions matching TRBD1. The trim removed 4 bases at V and 6 bases at J, leaving 4 bases unmatched. There are 14 residues in the CDR3. Germline CDR1 and CDR2: SEHNR and FQNEAQ (reference sequence).

The V gene is TRBV27, the J gene TRBJ2-7; 7 bases agree with TRBD2. The CDR3 has 13 residues. Unmatched junction bases numbered 5, after V lost 3 bases and J lost 6 bases. Germline lookup yields CDR1 MNHEY and CDR2 SMNVEV (reference sequence). For the CDR3, the DNA is TGTGCCAGCAGTTTCCGGGAGGCGCGCGAGCAGTACTTC. It encodes CASSFREAREQYF.

This chain joins TRBV11-2 and TRBJ1-2, with D tentatively TRBD1 (6 bases). Germline CDR1 reads SGHAT; CDR2 reads FQNNGV. This CDR3 is built from 14 residues. V lost 2 bases, J lost 3 bases, and 10 bases lay in between. Here the CDR3 DNA reads TGTGCCAGCAGCTTATCGGGGGGGCACTATGGCTACACCTTC. It yields the protein CASSLSGGHYGYTF.

This clone was found once. The rearrangement uses TRBV25-1 and TRBJ2-7, with D unresolved. V was pared by 0 bases and J by 2 bases, with 8 bases between. Germline values: CDR1 MGHDK, CDR2 SYGVNS. The CDR3 consists of 14 residues. For the CDR3, the DNA is TGTGCCAGCAGTGAATACGTGGGCCCCTACGAGCAGTACTTC. Amino acid sequence: CASSEYVGPYEQYF.

The genes are TRBV5-1 and TRBJ1-3, with a weak D call TRBD1 (5 bases). CDR3 length: 15 residues. V was pared by 3 bases and J by 2 bases, with 12 bases between. Germline values: CDR1 SGHRS, CDR2 YFSETQ. CDR3 DNA: TGCGCCAGCAGCTGGAGTTCGGGGGCTGGAAACACCATATATTTT. Protein product: CASSWSSGAGNTIYF.

A remark on this clone: Relative to the germline gene, one junction end is altered; a read error may explain this. Other nucleotide sequences from this sample produce the same CDR3. V gene TRBV6-6 combines with J gene TRBJ2-7; D perhaps matches TRBD1 (5 bases). Germline loops: CDR1 MNHNY, CDR2 SVGAGI (reference sequence). CDR3 size: 10 residues. CDR3 in DNA: TGTGCCAGTAGTTCAGGGGAGCAGTACTTC. It codes for CASSSGEQYF.

The chain uses TRBV7-9 and TRBJ1-1, with D uncertain. The V and J ends lost 7 bases and 3 bases respectively, with 21 bases between them. The CDR3 sequence is 16 residues long. CDR1 and CDR2 (germline): SEHNR, FQNEAQ (reference sequence). The CDR3 region has the DNA TGTGCCAGCACCGAAAACCCGCCCCGGTTTCACACTGAAGCTTTCTTT. Its translation is CASTENPPRFHTEAFF. Combining the CDR3 with reference TRBV7-9 and TRBJ1-1 gives the whole variable domain DTGVSQNPRHKITKRGQNVTFRCDPISEHNRLYWYRQTLGQGPEFLTYFQNEAQLEKSRLLSDRFSAERPKGSFSTLEIQRTEQGDSAMYLCASTENPPRFHTEAFFGQGTRLTVV.

A word on this clone: A junction end diverges from the germline sequence, so it may reflect a read error. The sample has other DNA sequences that encode this CDR3 too. The chain joins TRBV30 to TRBJ1-1, with D perhaps matching TRBD1 (5 bases). CDR1 is GTSNPN and CDR2 is SVGIG in the germline V gene (reference sequence). The length of the CDR3 is 13 residues. The CDR3 DNA follows: TGTGCCTGGAGTGTAGCCGAGGACACTGAGGCTTTCTTT. Amino acid sequence: CAWSVAEDTEAFF.

This chain links TRBV28 with TRBJ1-4, with D hard to call. Germline V gene lookup returns CDR1 MDHEN and CDR2 SYDVKM. Trimming left V 3 bases short and J 6 bases short, with 17 bases between. The CDR3 is 16 residues long. CDR3 region: CASSLPGPMGDEKLFF. The CDR3, as DNA: TGTGCCAGCAGTTTGCCCGGACCCATGGGAGATGAAAAACTGTTTTTT.

V is TRBV5-4 and J is TRBJ1-1; D gene unclear. The CDR3 sequence is 13 residues long. Germline CDR1 and CDR2: SGHNT and YYREEE (reference sequence). With 0 bases removed from V and 2 bases from J, the gap between germline ends came to 5 bases. The CDR3 is CASSLGDNTEAFF. Written as DNA, the CDR3 is TGTGCCAGCAGCTTGGGAGATAACACTGAAGCTTTCTTT.

The J gene is TRBJ1-1, the V gene TRBV5-6; 9 bases align to TRBD1. Trimming removed 3 bases from V and 0 bases from J; junction bases left unmatched: 3. CDR1 is SGHDT and CDR2 is YYEEEE in the germline V gene. The CDR3 loop spans 15 amino acids. The chain's CDR3 is CASSYGTGLNTEAFF. DNA of the CDR3: TGTGCCAGCAGCTACGGGACAGGGTTGAACACTGAAGCTTTCTTT.

This clone was picked up one time. This chain links TRBV5-6 with TRBJ1-2, with 8 bases that match TRBD1. The germline gives CDR1 SGHDT, CDR2 YYEEEE. The CDR3 is made up of 17 amino acids. V was clipped by 2 bases and J by 5 bases; unmatched bases: 14. The DNA for the CDR3 is TGTGCCAGCAGCTTTTCTGGACAGGGAATCTTCGGGTATGGCTACACCTTC. Residues: CASSFSGQGIFGYGYTF.

V and J are TRBV15 and TRBJ1-5; 9 nucleotides align to TRBD1. This CDR3 is 15 amino acids long. CDR1 is LNHNV, CDR2 YYDKDF, per germline (reference sequence). With V trimmed by 3 bases and J by 7 bases, 7 bases remained unmatched. The CDR3 spells CATSRGQGGGQPQHF. The CDR3 nucleotides are TGTGCCACCAGCAGGGGACAGGGAGGCGGCCAGCCCCAGCATTTT.

The V gene is TRBV7-2, the J gene TRBJ2-6; 10 positions match TRBD2. V was pared by 5 bases and J by 3 bases, with 7 bases of the junction left unmatched. The CDR3 extends over 17 amino acids. Germline CDR1 SGHTA, CDR2 FQGNSA. This CDR3 is CASSTPLAGDGANVLTF. CDR3 bases: TGTGCCAGCAGCACCCCTCTAGCGGGAGATGGGGCCAACGTCCTGACTTTC.

This rearrangement joins TRBV7-2 to TRBJ2-1; D is ambiguous. The V gene lost 5 bases and the J gene lost 8 bases, with 7 bases spanning the gap. The CDR3 runs 11 residues. The germline CDR1 and CDR2 sequences are SGHTA and FQGNSA. The CDR3 DNA reads TGTGCCAGCAGCACTCGTGATGAGCAGTTCTTC. This gives the protein CASSTRDEQFF.

V gene TRBV15 combines with J gene TRBJ2-1, with a possible D match to TRBD2 (5 bases). The germline CDR1 and CDR2 sequences are LNHNV and YYDKDF (reference sequence). The CDR3 is made up of 15 amino acids. With 9 bases removed from V and 7 bases from J, the gap between germline ends came to 22 bases. The CDR3, as DNA: TGTGCCACTCCCGGGGTAGCGATATACGTTAATGAGCAGTTCTTC. Its translation is CATPGVAIYVNEQFF.

The V and J genes are TRBV7-9 and TRBJ2-1, with 12 positions matching TRBD1. J lost 7 bases, V lost 5 bases, and 9 bases had no gene match. Germline V gives CDR1 SEHNR, CDR2 FQNEAQ (reference sequence). This CDR3 spans 16 amino acids. CDR3 residues: CASSASGQGARNEQFF. CDR3 sequence (DNA): TGTGCCAGCAGCGCATCGGGACAGGGGGCGCGAAATGAGCAGTTCTTC.

The chain carries TRBV2 and TRBJ1-1, with 9 bases lining up with TRBD1. Germline CDR1 reads SNHLY; CDR2 reads FYNNEI. The CDR3 contains 15 residues. Trimming took 9 bases from V and 5 from J; bases not matched to a gene: 13. CDR3 DNA: TGTGCCAGGACCGGTACAGGGGGCTTTGGAACTGAAGCTTTCTTT. This translates into CARTGTGGFGTEAFF.

The rearrangement uses TRBV5-6 and TRBJ2-7, with 7 bases matching TRBD2. Germline CDR1 SGHDT, CDR2 YYEEEE. CDR3 size: 14 residues. The junction had 6 bases not matched to a gene; V was cut back by 0 bases and J by 6 bases. This CDR3 is CASSLGSAGVEQYF. Here the CDR3 DNA reads TGTGCCAGCAGCTTGGGCAGCGCGGGGGTCGAGCAGTACTTC.

The J gene is TRBJ1-1, the V gene TRBV2; a weak D match, TRBD1 (6 bases). Between the trimmed V and J ends, which lost 7 bases and 4 bases, there was a span of 22 bases. Looked up from germline, CDR1 is SNHLY and CDR2 is FYNNEI. This CDR3 spans 16 amino acids. The CDR3: CASKVLGGAFSTEAFF. In DNA form, the CDR3 reads TGTGCCAGCAAGGTCCTTGGGGGGGCCTTTAGCACTGAAGCTTTCTTT.